Below are 14 T cell receptor beta chains sequenced from a single sample in a study of T cell responses to AZD1222 COVID-19 vaccine. Clones were read by immunoSEQ multiplex PCR, and TCRdb kept only the in-frame ones, dropping some. The sample contains 130,000 or so clones, approximately 90% of which appear only once. The source was peripheral blood, collected on day 0 of AZD1222 vaccination. These receptors were taken from an adult in good health.

The chain links TRBV5-1 to TRBJ2-7; weak D call: TRBD1 (6 bases). CDR3 length equals 12 residues. Germline CDR1 and CDR2: SGHRS and YFSETQ. Trimming stripped 4 bases from V and 4 bases from J, with 9 bases between. CDR3 amino acids: CASSVDSYEQYF. For the CDR3, the DNA is TGCGCCAGCAGCGTGGACAGTTACGAGCAGTACTTC.

The chain recombines TRBV18 with TRBJ1-5, with D possibly TRBD1 on 6 matching bases. The V end was cut by 2 bases, the J end by 6 bases, with 8 bases between. This CDR3 is built from 13 residues. Germline V gene lookup returns CDR1 KGHSH and CDR2 LQKENI. The CDR3 nucleotides read TGTGCCAGCTCACCATTCAGGGGTCAGCCCCAGCATTTT. This encodes CASSPFRGQPQHF.

The rearrangement links TRBV2 to TRBJ2-2; D ambiguous. Germline CDR1 reads SNHLY; CDR2 reads FYNNEI. V was cut by 7 bases and J by 5 bases, with 14 bases left in between. This CDR3 comprises 14 residues. CDR3 amino acids: CASKGISRTGELFF. The CDR3 DNA follows: TGTGCCAGCAAGGGTATTAGTAGGACCGGGGAGCTGTTTTTT.

This sequence joins TRBV27 and TRBJ2-7, with D tentatively TRBD2 (7 bases). This CDR3 is built from 15 residues. Trimming removed 4 bases at V and 4 bases at J, with 17 bases between. The germline gives CDR1 MNHEY, CDR2 SMNVEV (reference sequence). CDR3 sequence reads: CASSSLEGGSYEQYF. The CDR3, as DNA: TGTGCCAGCAGTTCCCTGGAGGGGGGGTCGTACGAGCAGTACTTC.

The chain has TRBV19 and TRBJ2-1; 8 positions agree with TRBD1. With V trimmed by 4 bases and J by 9 bases, 2 bases remained unmatched. The V gene's germline CDR1 is LNHDA and CDR2 SQIVND (reference sequence). The length of the CDR3 is 12 residues. CDR3 DNA: TGTGCCAGTAGTACAGGGGGCGTTGAGCAGTTCTTC. This codes for CASSTGGVEQFF.

The CDR3 sequence: CASSPGGTSPHNEQFF. The CDR3 DNA reads as TGTGCCAGCAGCCCAGGTGGGACTAGCCCCCACAATGAGCAGTTCTTC. The chain recombines TRBV7-8 with TRBJ2-1; 9 nucleotides line up with TRBD2. After removal of 5 bases from V and 5 bases from J, the junction contained 10 bases not matched to a gene. The CDR3 runs to 16 residues. In germline, CDR1 is SGHVS, CDR2 FQNEAQ.

The V gene is TRBV5-6, the J gene TRBJ2-1; 7 bases fit TRBD1. Germline V gives CDR1 SGHDT, CDR2 YYEEEE. Trimming at V came to 4 bases and at J to 10 bases, leaving 8 bases not matched to a gene. The CDR3 is made up of 13 amino acids. The CDR3 DNA is TGTGCCAGCAGCCGGACAGGTGTTTGGGAGCAGTTCTTC. It translates to CASSRTGVWEQFF.

This chain connects TRBV7-9 to TRBJ2-5; D might be TRBD2 (6 bases). CDR3 length: 15 amino acids. Germline V gene data show CDR1 as SEHNR and CDR2 as FQNEAQ (reference sequence). V shed 5 bases and J shed 6 bases, with 19 bases lying between them. The CDR3 DNA is TGTGCCAGCAGCCTACCGACTGGGGCGGGAAAGACCCAGTACTTC. This translates into CASSLPTGAGKTQYF.

The chain is built from TRBV4-1 and TRBJ1-5; 8 bases are shared with TRBD1. CDR3 length: 14 amino acids. CDR1 MGHRA and CDR2 YSYEKL come from the germline V gene. Losses at the gene ends were 3 bases for V and 7 bases for J; bases not matched to a gene: 5. The CDR3 nucleotides are TGCGCCAGCAGCCAGGACGACAGGGGCCAGCCCCAGCATTTT. It specifies CASSQDDRGQPQHF.

The chain recombines TRBV20-1 with TRBJ2-5, with 11 bases aligning to TRBD2. Germline V gene data show CDR1 as DFQATT and CDR2 as SNEGSKA (reference sequence). The CDR3 runs 16 residues. V trimming: 3 bases; J trimming: 2 bases; junction bases outside the gene matches: 8. In DNA, the CDR3 is TGCAGTGCTAGTCACCTAGCGGGAGGACCACAAGAGACCCAGTACTTC. Translation: CSASHLAGGPQETQYF.

The V gene is TRBV19, the J gene TRBJ2-5; TRBD2 might be the D (5 bases). Germline V gene data show CDR1 as LNHDA and CDR2 as SQIVND (reference sequence). The V end lost 4 bases, the J end lost 4 bases, and 16 bases lay between the germline ends. This CDR3 comprises 15 residues. The CDR3 reads CASSTPGIPVETQYF. The CDR3 region has the DNA TGTGCCAGTAGTACCCCCGGGATCCCCGTAGAGACCCAGTACTTC. The full variable domain, its missing parts supplied by reference TRBV19 and TRBJ2-5, is DGGITQSPKYLFRKEGQNVTLSCEQNLNHDAMYWYRQDPGQGLRLIYYSQIVNDFQKGDIAEGYSVSREKKESFPLTVTSAQKNPTAFYLCASSTPGIPVETQYFGPGTRLLVL.

J is TRBJ2-3 and V is TRBV11-2; 8 nucleotides agree with TRBD2. Per the germline V gene, CDR1 is SGHAT and CDR2 is FQNNGV. The CDR3 sequence is 16 residues long. Unmatched junction bases numbered 8, after V lost 4 bases and J lost 2 bases. CDR3 bases: TGTGCCAGCAGCTCAAACCAACTAGCGGTCACAGATACGCAGTATTTT. Protein sequence: CASSSNQLAVTDTQYF.

This chain connects TRBV5-1 to TRBJ1-1; 7 positions match TRBD1. Trimming took 1 base from V and 2 from J; bases not matched to a gene: 8. Germline assignment: CDR1 SGHRS and CDR2 YFSETQ. The CDR3 consists of 16 residues. The CDR3 DNA reads TGCGCCAGCAGCTTGAGGGTAGGGGGCTCAAACACTGAAGCTTTCTTT. As protein: CASSLRVGGSNTEAFF.

The chain has TRBV30 and TRBJ2-7; no clear D gene. The CDR3 covers 13 residues. Germline CDR1 is GTSNPN and CDR2 is SVGIG (reference sequence). Trimming cost V 1 base and J 2 bases, with 9 bases left between them. DNA for the CDR3: TGTGCCTGGAGTGGCTCACTAACCTACGAGCAGTACTTC. Its protein is CAWSGSLTYEQYF. Using reference TRBV30 and TRBJ2-7 for the parts outside the CDR3, the full variable domain is SQTIHQWPATLVQPVGSPLSLECTVEGTSNPNLYWYRQAAGRGLQLLFYSVGIGQISSEVPQNLSASRPQDRQFILSSKKLLLSDSGFYLCAWSGSLTYEQYFGPGTRLTVT.